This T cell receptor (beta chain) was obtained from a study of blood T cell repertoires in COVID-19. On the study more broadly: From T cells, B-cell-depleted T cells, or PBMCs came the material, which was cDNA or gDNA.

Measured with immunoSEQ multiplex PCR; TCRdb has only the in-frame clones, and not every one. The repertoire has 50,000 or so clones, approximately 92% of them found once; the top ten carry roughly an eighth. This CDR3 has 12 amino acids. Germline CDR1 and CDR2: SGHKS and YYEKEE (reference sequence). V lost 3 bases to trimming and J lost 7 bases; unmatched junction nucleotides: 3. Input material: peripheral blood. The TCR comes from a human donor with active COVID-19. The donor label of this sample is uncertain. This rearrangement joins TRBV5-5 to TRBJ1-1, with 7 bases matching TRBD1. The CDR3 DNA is TGTGCCAGCAGCTCCCGACAGGGTGAAGCTTTCTTT. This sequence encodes CASSSRQGEAFF.